The next 7 T cell receptor beta chains were all read from a single sample in a study of blood T cell repertoires in COVID-19. The protocol was immunoSEQ multiplex PCR, while the TCRdb copy is restricted to in-frame clones and leaves out a portion. The sample has about 150,000 clones, around 82% seen once; the top ten hold 13% to 15%. Sequencing used peripheral blood. The source of these receptors is a man between 18 and 29 years old with active or convalescent COVID-19.

The genes are TRBV18 and TRBJ2-7; the match to TRBD2 covers 10 bases. The CDR3 extends over 16 amino acids. The germline V gene encodes CDR1 KGHSH and CDR2 LQKENI. Losses at the gene ends were 3 bases for V and 5 bases for J; bases not matched to a gene: 10. The CDR3 protein is CASSPFDTSGAHEQYF. The CDR3 DNA is TGTGCCAGCTCACCCTTCGACACTAGCGGGGCCCACGAGCAGTACTTC.

This clone was picked up a small number of times. This chain uses TRBV6-5 with TRBJ2-5; 11 nucleotides align to TRBD2. The CDR3 has 15 amino acids. From germline, CDR1 is MNHEY and CDR2 SVGAGI. After removal of 8 bases from V and 12 bases from J, the junction contained 17 bases not matched to a gene. CDR3 in DNA: TGTGCCAGCGGCGAAATGACTAGCGGGGTAGTAGCTGAGTACTTC. This translates into CASGEMTSGVVAEYF.

The chain combines TRBV24-1 with TRBJ1-5, with TRBD1 matching 9 bases. V lost 1 base to trimming and J lost 4 bases; unmatched junction nucleotides: 4. Germline CDR1 and CDR2: KGHDR and SFDVKD. This CDR3 region has 16 residues. The CDR3 nucleotides are TGTGCCACCAGTGATTTAACAGGGGGCCCTAATCAGCCCCAGCATTTT. It is translated as CATSDLTGGPNQPQHF.

The chain recombines TRBV10-3 with TRBJ1-6; 7 bases match TRBD1. Germline values: CDR1 ENHRY, CDR2 SYGVKD. Germline trimming cut 5 bases from V and 8 bases from J; bases unmatched to any gene: 9. The CDR3 spans 15 residues. The CDR3 DNA follows: TGTGCCATCAGTTCTCCGGGACAGCAACATTCACCCCTCCACTTT. This encodes CAISSPGQQHSPLHF.

This chain connects TRBV7-9 to TRBJ1-1, with unresolved D. CDR1 and CDR2 (germline): SEHNR, FQNEAQ (reference sequence). There are 13 residues in the CDR3. The germline V and J ends were trimmed by 3 bases and 0 bases, with 5 bases remaining between them. The CDR3 reads CASSFSMNTEAFF. CDR3 sequence (DNA): TGTGCCAGCAGCTTTAGTATGAACACTGAAGCTTTCTTT.

The chain carries TRBV3-1 (or the pseudogene TRBV3-2) and TRBJ1-2; TRBD1 is a possible D gene (6 bases). V lost 0 bases to trimming and J lost 4 bases, with 12 bases between them. Looked up from germline, CDR1 is LGHDT and CDR2 is YNNKEL (reference sequence). The CDR3 extends over 15 amino acids. The CDR3 DNA reads as TGTGCCAGCAGCCAAGAAACGACAGGACTCTATGGCTACACCTTC. Its translation is CASSQETTGLYGYTF.

The V and J genes are TRBV9 and TRBJ1-3, with D tentatively TRBD1 (5 bases). CDR1 and CDR2 from the germline V gene are SGDLS and YYNGEE. The ends were cut back, 4 bases at V and 0 bases at J, with 11 bases in the middle. The CDR3 extends over 15 amino acids. CDR3: CASSPQGVSGNTIYF. CDR3 bases: TGTGCCAGCAGCCCTCAGGGTGTCTCTGGAAACACCATATATTTT. The complete variable domain, with remaining parts taken from reference TRBV9 and TRBJ1-3, reads DSGVTQTPKHLITATGQRVTLRCSPRSGDLSVYWYQQSLDQGLQFLIQYYNGEERAKGNILERFSAQQFPDLHSELNLSSLELGDSALYFCASSPQGVSGNTIYFGEGSWLTVV.